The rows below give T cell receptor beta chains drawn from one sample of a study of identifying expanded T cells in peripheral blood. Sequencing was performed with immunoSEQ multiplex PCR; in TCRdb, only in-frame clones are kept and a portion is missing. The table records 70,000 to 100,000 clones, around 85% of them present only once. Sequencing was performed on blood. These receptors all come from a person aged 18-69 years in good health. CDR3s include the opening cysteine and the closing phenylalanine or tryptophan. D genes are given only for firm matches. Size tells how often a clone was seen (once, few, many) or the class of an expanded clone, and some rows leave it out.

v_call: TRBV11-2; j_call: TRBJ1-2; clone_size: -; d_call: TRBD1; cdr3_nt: TGTGCCAGCAGCCAGACGTCCGGGACAGGCCTTGGCTACACCTTC; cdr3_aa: CASSQTSGTGLGYTF
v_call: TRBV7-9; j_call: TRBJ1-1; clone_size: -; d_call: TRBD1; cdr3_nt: TGTGCCAGCAGCTTAACCGGGACAGGGTTCGAAGCTTTCTTT; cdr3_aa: CASSLTGTGFEAFF
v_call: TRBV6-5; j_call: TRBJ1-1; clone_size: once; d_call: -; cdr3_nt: TGTGCCAGCAGTGATCCCCCGGAAGCTTTCTTT; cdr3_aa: CASSDPPEAFF
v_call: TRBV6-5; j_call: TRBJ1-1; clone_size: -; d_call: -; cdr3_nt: TGTGCCAGCGGAACGGTGGGCCCCGGTAACACTGAAGCTTTCTTT; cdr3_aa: CASGTVGPGNTEAFF
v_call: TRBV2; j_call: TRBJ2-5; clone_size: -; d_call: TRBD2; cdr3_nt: TGTGCCAGCAGTGCGCACAGGCGGCGGGGGGAGACCCAGTACTTC; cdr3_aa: CASSAHRRRGETQYF
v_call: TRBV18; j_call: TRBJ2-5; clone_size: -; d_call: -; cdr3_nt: TGTGCCAGCTCACCGGAAGGGGGGGCGAGAGAGACCCAGTACTTC; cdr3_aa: CASSPEGGARETQYF
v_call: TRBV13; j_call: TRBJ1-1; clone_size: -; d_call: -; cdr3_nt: TGTGCCAGCAGCTTAGAGGGGAGCGGGCCTGTGGCTTTCTTT; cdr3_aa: CASSLEGSGPVAFF
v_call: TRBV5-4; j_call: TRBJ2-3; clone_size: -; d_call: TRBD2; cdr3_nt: TGTGCCAGCAGCTTTGGGACTAGCGGGGGGGCAGATACGCAGTATTTT; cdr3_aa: CASSFGTSGGADTQYF
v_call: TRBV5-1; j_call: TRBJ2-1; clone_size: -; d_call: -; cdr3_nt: TGCGCCAGCAGCTTCAGGGGATACAAGTTGGATGAGCAGTTCTTC; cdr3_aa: CASSFRGYKLDEQFF
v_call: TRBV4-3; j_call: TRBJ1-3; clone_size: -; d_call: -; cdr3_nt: TGCGCCAGCAGCCAAGATCCGGGATTCGGCCCCTCTGGAAACACCATATATTTT; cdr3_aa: CASSQDPGFGPSGNTIYF
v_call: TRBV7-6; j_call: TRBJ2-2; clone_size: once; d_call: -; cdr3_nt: TGTGCCAGCAGCTTAGGGGCGTCGAACACCGGGGAGCTGTTTTTT; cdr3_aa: CASSLGASNTGELFF
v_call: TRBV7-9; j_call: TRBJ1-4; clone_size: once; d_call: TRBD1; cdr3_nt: TGTGCCAGCAGCCCACTACCGGGACAGGGGAGTCAACTGTTTTTT; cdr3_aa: CASSPLPGQGSQLFF
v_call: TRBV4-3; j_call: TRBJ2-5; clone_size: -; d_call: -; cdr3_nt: TGCGCCAGCAGCCCTTTTAAACCCAGCCAAACAGGGCTCCTTGAGAAAGAGACCCAGTACTTC; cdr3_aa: CASSPFKPSQTGLLEKETQYF
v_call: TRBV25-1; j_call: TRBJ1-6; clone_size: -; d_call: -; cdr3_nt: TGTGCCAGCAGTGTATCGACATTTGGTAACTCACCCCTCCACTTT; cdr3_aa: CASSVSTFGNSPLHF
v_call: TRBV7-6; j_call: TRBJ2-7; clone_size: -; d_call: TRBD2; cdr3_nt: TGTGCCAGCAGCCCAGGGACTAGCGGGGCGAAGCCCTACGAGCAGTACTTC; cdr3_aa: CASSPGTSGAKPYEQYF
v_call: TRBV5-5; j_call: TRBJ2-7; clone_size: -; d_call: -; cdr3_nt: TGTGCCAGCAGTTCACAGGGATACGAGCAGTACTTC; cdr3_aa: CASSSQGYEQYF
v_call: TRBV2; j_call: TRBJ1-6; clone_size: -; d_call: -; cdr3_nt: TGTGCCAGCAAGGGCAGATTTCTCCACTTT; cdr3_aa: CASKGRFLHF
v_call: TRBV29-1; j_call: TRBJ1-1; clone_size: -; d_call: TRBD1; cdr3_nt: TGCAGCTATAACAGGGGGCCGGGGACGCTGTTGGGGACTGAAGCTTTCTTT; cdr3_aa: CSYNRGPGTLLGTEAFF
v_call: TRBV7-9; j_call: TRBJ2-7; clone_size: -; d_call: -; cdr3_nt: TGTGCCAGCAGCCCGTCACATGGGGCCTACGAGCAGTACTTC; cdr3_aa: CASSPSHGAYEQYF
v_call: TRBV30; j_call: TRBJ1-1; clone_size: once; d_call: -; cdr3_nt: TGTGCCTGGAACGTAGCGAGCCTGAACACTGAAGCTTTCTTT; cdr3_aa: CAWNVASLNTEAFF
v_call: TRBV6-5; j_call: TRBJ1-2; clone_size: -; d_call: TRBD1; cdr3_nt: TGTGCCAGCAGCCCGGCACGGACAGGGGGCTCTGGCTACACCTTC; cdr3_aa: CASSPARTGGSGYTF
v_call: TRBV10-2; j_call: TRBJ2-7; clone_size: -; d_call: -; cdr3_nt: TGCGCCAGCAGTGAGTTAGGCCTTTTCGACGAGCAGTACTTC; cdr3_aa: CASSELGLFDEQYF
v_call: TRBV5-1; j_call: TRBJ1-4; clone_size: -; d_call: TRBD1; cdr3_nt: TGCGCCAGCCGGTCTGGGACAGCTGATGAAAAACTGTTTTTT; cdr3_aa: CASRSGTADEKLFF
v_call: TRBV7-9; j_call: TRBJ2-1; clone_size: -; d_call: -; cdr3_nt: TGTGCCAGCAGCTTAGCGGGGCATGAGCAGTTCTTC; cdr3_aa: CASSLAGHEQFF
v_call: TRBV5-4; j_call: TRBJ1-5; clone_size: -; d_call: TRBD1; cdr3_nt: TGTGCCAGCAGCGAGGGACAGGGAGCAGGGCAGCCCCAGCATTTT; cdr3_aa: CASSEGQGAGQPQHF
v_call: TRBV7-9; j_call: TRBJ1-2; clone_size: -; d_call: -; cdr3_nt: TGTGCCAGCAGCCTCGTTGACATAGGCGGGGGCTACACCTTC; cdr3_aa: CASSLVDIGGGYTF
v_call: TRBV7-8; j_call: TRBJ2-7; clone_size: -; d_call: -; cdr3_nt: TGTGCCAGCAGCTTAGGGCGGGGGCCCTTCTCCTACGAGCAGTACTTC; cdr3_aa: CASSLGRGPFSYEQYF
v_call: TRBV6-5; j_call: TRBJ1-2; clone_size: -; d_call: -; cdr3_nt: TGTGCCAGCAGTCCACTCCGTTCCGCATATGGCTACACCTTC; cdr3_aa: CASSPLRSAYGYTF
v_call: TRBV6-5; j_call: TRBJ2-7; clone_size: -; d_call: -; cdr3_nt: TGTGCCAGCAAGCCTCGGCAGGGGACCTACGAGCAGTACTTC; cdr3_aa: CASKPRQGTYEQYF
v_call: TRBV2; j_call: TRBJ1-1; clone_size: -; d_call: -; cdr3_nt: TGTGCCAGCAAGGGCATCGGGCAGAGAGAGGACACTGAAGCTTTCTTT; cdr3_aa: CASKGIGQREDTEAFF
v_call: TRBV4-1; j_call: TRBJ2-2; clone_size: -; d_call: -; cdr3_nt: TGCGCCAGCAGACAGGGCCCCTACACCGGGGAGCTGTTTTTT; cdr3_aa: CASRQGPYTGELFF
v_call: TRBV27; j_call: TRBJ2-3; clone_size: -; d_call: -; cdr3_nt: TGTGCCAGCAGTTTTAGGTACGAAGGCACAGATACGCAGTATTTT; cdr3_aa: CASSFRYEGTDTQYF
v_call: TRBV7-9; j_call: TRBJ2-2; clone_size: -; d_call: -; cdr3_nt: TGTGCCAGCAGCCGCCTGGGGGGGCGTACCGGGGAGCTGTTTTTT; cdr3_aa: CASSRLGGRTGELFF
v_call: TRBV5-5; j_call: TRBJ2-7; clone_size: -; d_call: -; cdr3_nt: TGTGCCAGCAGCTTGGAAGCCAGGGCGAGCTCCTACGAGCAGTACTTC; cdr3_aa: CASSLEARASSYEQYF
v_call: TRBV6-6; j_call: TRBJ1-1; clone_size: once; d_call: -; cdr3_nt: TGTGCCAGCAAGAACCTCGGACAGTACACTGAAGCTTTCTTT; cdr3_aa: CASKNLGQYTEAFF
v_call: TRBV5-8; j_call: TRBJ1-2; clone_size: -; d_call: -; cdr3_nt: TGTGCCAGCAGCCAAGACAGTAAACCTAACTATGGCTACACCTTC; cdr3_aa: CASSQDSKPNYGYTF
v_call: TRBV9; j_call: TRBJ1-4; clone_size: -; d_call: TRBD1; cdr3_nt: TGTGCCAGCAGCGTAGGGGGACAGGGAGGGATACTGTTTTTT; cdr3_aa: CASSVGGQGGILFF
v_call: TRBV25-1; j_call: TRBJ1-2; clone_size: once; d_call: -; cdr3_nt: TGTGCCAGCAGTGAATCGGGGGTGGCTGGCTACACCTTC; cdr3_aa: CASSESGVAGYTF
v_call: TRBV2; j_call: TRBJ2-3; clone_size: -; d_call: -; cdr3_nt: TGTGCCAGCAGTGACTTGACGGGGAGCACAGATACGCAGTATTTT; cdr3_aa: CASSDLTGSTDTQYF
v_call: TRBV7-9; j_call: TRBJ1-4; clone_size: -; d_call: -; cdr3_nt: TGTGCCAGCAGCCCCGGGGGAGCGAGGACGTATGAAAAACTGTTTTTT; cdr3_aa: CASSPGGARTYEKLFF
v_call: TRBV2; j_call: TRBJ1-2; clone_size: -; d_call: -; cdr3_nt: TGTGCCAGCGGACTGAGCTATGGCTACACCTTC; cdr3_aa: CASGLSYGYTF
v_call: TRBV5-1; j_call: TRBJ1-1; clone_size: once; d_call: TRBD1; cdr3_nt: TGCGCCAGCAGCTTGGGAGGACAGGGTTGGGAGAGGGGCACTGAAGCTTTCTTT; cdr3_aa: CASSLGGQGWERGTEAFF
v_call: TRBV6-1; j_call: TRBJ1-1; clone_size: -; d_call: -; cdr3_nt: TGTGCCAGCAGTGACCCCGGGATCCCGGCGACTGAAGCTTTCTTT; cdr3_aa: CASSDPGIPATEAFF
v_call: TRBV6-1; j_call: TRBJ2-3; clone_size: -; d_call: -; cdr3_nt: TGTGCCAGCTTAGCAGGGTTTTATTCAGATACGCAGTATTTT; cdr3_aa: CASLAGFYSDTQYF
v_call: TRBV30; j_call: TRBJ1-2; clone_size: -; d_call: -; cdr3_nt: TGTGCCTGGGTTGACAGAAGCTCTACCTATGGCTACACCTTC; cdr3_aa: CAWVDRSSTYGYTF
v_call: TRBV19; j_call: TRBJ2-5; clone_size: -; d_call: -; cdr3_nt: TGTGCCAGCCGCAGGGCAGGAGAGACCCAGTACTTC; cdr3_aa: CASRRAGETQYF
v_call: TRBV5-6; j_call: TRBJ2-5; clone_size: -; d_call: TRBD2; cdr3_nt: TGTGCCAGCAGCTTGGCGGGCACTAGCGGGGGGGGTGAGACCCAGTACTTC; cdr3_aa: CASSLAGTSGGGETQYF
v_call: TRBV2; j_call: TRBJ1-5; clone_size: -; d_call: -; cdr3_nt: TGTGCCAGCAGCCAAAAGGGGATCTATCAGCCCCAGCATTTT; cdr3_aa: CASSQKGIYQPQHF
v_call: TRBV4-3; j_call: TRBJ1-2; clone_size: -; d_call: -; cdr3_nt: TGCGCCAGCAGCCAAGATCTGGGGGGGCCCTGGGATGGCTACACCTTC; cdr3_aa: CASSQDLGGPWDGYTF